This passage covers 27 T cell receptor beta chains from one sample sequenced in a study of T cell responses to AZD1222 COVID-19 vaccine. Generated by immunoSEQ multiplex PCR, the TCRdb table keeps only in-frame clones and is missing some. The data contain 150,000 to 200,000 clones, about 86% of them singletons. Sequenced here: peripheral blood, sampled 28 days after the second AZD1222 dose. The receptors derive from an adult who received the AZD1222 COVID-19 vaccine.

The rearrangement links TRBV5-1 to TRBJ1-1, with D possibly matching TRBD1 (5 bases). This CDR3 has 13 residues. Germline V lookup: CDR1 SGHRS, CDR2 YFSETQ. V lost 0 bases to trimming and J lost 10 bases, with 13 bases between them. The CDR3 DNA follows: TGCGCCAGCAGCTTGGTCAGTACCCAGGGAGCTTTCTTT. Protein product: CASSLVSTQGAFF.

The rearrangement joins TRBV3-1 (or the pseudogene TRBV3-2) to TRBJ2-1; weak D call: TRBD2 (6 bases). In germline, CDR1 is LGHDT, CDR2 YNNKEL (reference sequence). This CDR3 is built from 15 residues. Trimming took off 1 base at V and 9 bases at J, with 16 bases between the two ends. CDR3 residues: CASSQGMGGRVEQFF. Here the CDR3 DNA reads TGTGCCAGCAGCCAAGGGATGGGGGGACGTGTTGAGCAGTTCTTC.

The chain links TRBV19 to TRBJ2-7; weak D call: TRBD1 (6 bases). The germline CDR1 and CDR2 sequences are LNHDA and SQIVND (reference sequence). The CDR3 has 12 residues. Trimming stripped 4 bases from V and 7 bases from J, with 11 bases between. The CDR3 nucleotides read TGTGCCAGTAGTACAGTAACAGGGGAGCAGTACTTC. It yields the protein CASSTVTGEQYF.

The CDR3 is CASRVHGQVDEQYF. CDR3 sequence (DNA): TGTGCCAGCAGGGTTCACGGACAAGTAGACGAGCAGTACTTC. The J gene is TRBJ2-7, the V gene TRBV25-1; D is possibly TRBD1 (5 bases). There are 14 residues in the CDR3. Germline CDR1 reads MGHDK; CDR2 reads SYGVNS. The V gene lost 6 bases and the J gene lost 5 bases, with 17 bases spanning the gap.

This rearrangement joins TRBV30 to TRBJ1-1; D is perhaps TRBD1 (5 bases). V was cut by 5 bases and J by 1 base, with 14 bases left in between. This CDR3 is 14 amino acids long. Germline CDR1 and CDR2: GTSNPN and SVGIG (reference sequence). The CDR3 reads CAWSLTGTNTEAFF. The CDR3 DNA sequence: TGTGCCTGGTCCCTCACGGGGACGAACACTGAAGCTTTCTTT.

This chain joins TRBV10-1 and TRBJ1-4, with D possibly being TRBD1 (5 bases). V lost 0 bases and J 6 bases, leaving 14 bases between the germline ends. The germline gives CDR1 WNHNN, CDR2 SYGVQD (reference sequence). CDR3 length equals 16 residues. CDR3 residues: CASSESIQGGDEKLFF. The CDR3 DNA sequence: TGCGCCAGCAGTGAGTCGATCCAGGGAGGGGATGAAAAACTGTTTTTT.

The genes are TRBV11-1 and TRBJ2-6; D gene uncertain. V shed 7 bases and J shed 0 bases, with 10 bases lying between them. CDR3 length: 15 amino acids. Per the germline V gene, CDR1 is SGHAT and CDR2 is FQDESV (reference sequence). The CDR3 DNA reads as TGTGCCAGCACCCTGGTCCCCTCTGGGGCCAACGTCCTGACTTTC. The encoded protein is CASTLVPSGANVLTF.

This clone was seen only a few times. The genes are TRBV5-1 and TRBJ1-1; 8 positions match TRBD1. Germline V gene lookup returns CDR1 SGHRS and CDR2 YFSETQ. J was trimmed by 4 bases and V by 5 bases; bases with no gene match: 7. The CDR3 is 14 residues long. The CDR3 coding sequence is TGCGCCAGCAGGCTGCGGACAGGGCCCACTGAAGCTTTCTTT. It codes for CASRLRTGPTEAFF. The variable domain in full, with the rest retrieved from reference TRBV5-1 and TRBJ1-1, is KAGVTQTPRYLIKTRGQQVTLSCSPISGHRSVSWYQQTPGQGLQFLFEYFSETQRNKGNFPGRFSGRQFSNSRSEMNVSTLELGDSALYLCASRLRTGPTEAFFGQGTRLTVV.

This chain connects TRBV7-3 to TRBJ2-3; D is uncertain. Germline V gives CDR1 SGHTA, CDR2 FQGTGA. V lost 1 base and J lost 0, with 5 bases in between. The CDR3 is 14 residues long. The CDR3 sequence is CASSLSASTDTQYF. In DNA form, the CDR3 reads TGTGCCAGCAGCTTAAGTGCTAGCACAGATACGCAGTATTTT.

The chain joins TRBV5-8 to TRBJ1-5, with D unresolved. CDR1 SGHTS and CDR2 YDEGEE come from the germline V gene. Trimming took 1 base from V and 4 from J, leaving 12 bases between them. This CDR3 contains 15 residues. The CDR3 coding sequence is TGTGCCAGCAGCTTGACGTTGGGGAGTAATCAGCCCCAGCATTTT. Translated, it gives CASSLTLGSNQPQHF.

This clone was observed a single time. The chain employs TRBV6-5 and TRBJ1-2; perhaps TRBD1 as D (5 bases). Trimming stripped 0 bases from V and 8 bases from J, with 16 bases between. Germline V lookup: CDR1 MNHEY, CDR2 SVGAGI. This CDR3 has 15 residues. As DNA, the CDR3 is TGTGCCAGCAGTTACTCCCGGGGCAGGGAAGGGGGCTACACCTTC. Its translation is CASSYSRGREGGYTF.

The rearrangement joins TRBV5-4 to TRBJ2-2; D might be TRBD2 (5 bases). Germline V gene data show CDR1 as SGHNT and CDR2 as YYREEE (reference sequence). V lost 6 bases to trimming and J lost 4 bases, with 13 bases between them. This CDR3 contains 14 residues. CDR3 protein: CASTPARGTGELFF. DNA of the CDR3: TGTGCCAGCACCCCCGCCCGGGGCACCGGGGAGCTGTTTTTT.

The gene calls are TRBV19 and TRBJ2-6; perhaps TRBD2 as D (7 bases). Germline assignment: CDR1 LNHDA and CDR2 SQIVND (reference sequence). V shed 3 bases and J shed 2 bases, with 17 bases lying between them. This CDR3 comprises 18 residues. The chain's CDR3 is CASSIRGGEIPGANVLTF. The CDR3 DNA sequence: TGTGCCAGTAGTATCAGGGGAGGGGAGATCCCTGGGGCCAACGTCCTGACTTTC.

The chain uses TRBV9 and TRBJ2-7; TRBD1 aligns across 10 bases. Per the germline V gene, CDR1 is SGDLS and CDR2 is YYNGEE. The CDR3 length is 17 residues. After removal of 3 bases from V and 1 base from J, the junction contained 10 bases not matched to a gene. For the CDR3, the DNA is TGTGCCAGCAGCGCCTCCTCCGGGACAGGGGATTCCTACGAGCAGTACTTC. Translation: CASSASSGTGDSYEQYF.

This clone has a single count. The chain carries TRBV11-2 and TRBJ2-2; tentative D call: TRBD1 (6 bases). The V gene lost 5 bases and the J gene lost 4 bases, with 14 bases spanning the gap. This CDR3 spans 15 amino acids. In germline, CDR1 is SGHAT, CDR2 FQNNGV. The CDR3 loop reads CASSDQGIGTGELFF. CDR3 DNA sequence: TGTGCCAGCAGCGACCAGGGGATCGGCACCGGGGAGCTGTTTTTT. The whole variable domain, filled in from reference TRBV11-2 and TRBJ2-2, reads EAGVAQSPRYKIIEKRQSVAFWCNPISGHATLYWYQQILGQGPKLLIQFQNNGVVDDSQLPKDRFSAERLKGVDSTLKIQPAKLEDSAVYLCASSDQGIGTGELFFGEGSRLTVL.

The rearrangement uses TRBV11-3 and TRBJ2-7; TRBD2 matches 7 bases. Looked up from germline, CDR1 is SGHNT and CDR2 is YENEEA. Losses at the gene ends were 5 bases for V and 9 bases for J; bases not matched to a gene: 13. This CDR3 has 14 residues. This CDR3 is CASSRGGSNRPQYF. The DNA of the CDR3 is TGTGCCAGCAGCCGCGGGGGATCTAATCGACCGCAGTACTTC.

This clone was picked up a small number of times. Other nucleotide sequences from this sample produce the same CDR3. This chain links TRBV6-1 with TRBJ2-3, with 9 positions matching TRBD2. Germline trimming cut 1 base from V and 3 bases from J; bases unmatched to any gene: 5. The CDR3 extends over 16 amino acids. Germline assignment: CDR1 MNHNS and CDR2 SASEGT. The DNA of the CDR3 is TGTGCCAGCAGTGAAGGCGGGGGGGCAGGGACAGATACGCAGTATTTT. Translated: CASSEGGGAGTDTQYF.

The rearrangement links TRBV2 to TRBJ2-3; D possibly corresponds to TRBD1 (5 bases). The CDR3 covers 17 residues. V was clipped by 4 bases and J by 4 bases, with 21 bases between them. CDR1 and CDR2 from the germline V gene are SNHLY and FYNNEI. CDR3 coding DNA: TGTGCCAGCAGTGGATGGGGCAGAAGTTCGTTTTCAGATACGCAGTATTTT. Translated, it gives CASSGWGRSSFSDTQYF.

For this clone: Different DNA sequences within this sample yield the same CDR3. V gene TRBV5-1 combines with J gene TRBJ1-5; no reliable D call. CDR3 length: 13 residues. The V end lost 0 bases, the J end lost 7 bases, and 8 bases lay between the germline ends. The V gene's germline CDR1 is SGHRS and CDR2 YFSETQ. The CDR3 loop is CASSLGVGQPQHF. The CDR3 DNA sequence: TGCGCCAGCAGCTTGGGGGTGGGGCAGCCCCAGCATTTT.

The V call is TRBV6-5, the J call TRBJ1-2; no firm D call. The V end was cut by 2 bases, the J end by 7 bases, with 14 bases between. CDR3 length: 14 amino acids. CDR1 and CDR2 (germline): MNHEY, SVGAGI. CDR3 loop: CASSYGEGAGGYTF. CDR3 nucleotide sequence: TGTGCCAGCAGTTACGGGGAGGGCGCGGGTGGCTACACCTTC.

The chain is built from TRBV25-1 and TRBJ2-1; 10 bases map to TRBD1. The CDR3 covers 15 residues. V lost 6 bases, J lost 7 bases, and 9 bases stayed unmatched. Germline assignment: CDR1 MGHDK and CDR2 SYGVNS. The CDR3 here is CASSEGGQGWNEQFF. The CDR3 nucleotides read TGTGCCAGCAGCGAAGGGGGACAGGGGTGGAATGAGCAGTTCTTC.

This chain links TRBV20-1 with TRBJ1-6, with a weak D call TRBD1 (5 bases). V was cut by 3 bases and J by 7 bases, with 13 bases left in between. This CDR3 spans 14 amino acids. Germline values: CDR1 DFQATT, CDR2 SNEGSKA (reference sequence). The CDR3 nucleotides read TGCAGTGCTAGTTTGGGACCGATCAATTCACCCCTCCACTTT. As protein: CSASLGPINSPLHF.

The V and J genes are TRBV30 and TRBJ2-2; D is possibly TRBD2 (5 bases). The CDR3 runs 13 residues. Trimming pared 5 bases from V and 4 bases from J, leaving 11 bases between. CDR1 GTSNPN and CDR2 SVGIG come from the germline V gene (reference sequence). The CDR3: CAWSTTSTGELFF. The CDR3, as DNA: TGTGCCTGGTCCACCACTAGCACCGGGGAGCTGTTTTTT.

This sequence joins TRBV4-2 and TRBJ1-3, with unresolved D. V shed 4 bases and J shed 0 bases, with 13 bases lying between them. This CDR3 is built from 16 residues. Looked up from germline, CDR1 is LGHNA and CDR2 is YNFKEQ. The CDR3 nucleotides are TGTGCCAGCAGCCCCCACGAGATCAGCTCTGGAAACACCATATATTTT. Its protein is CASSPHEISSGNTIYF.

The chain combines TRBV5-1 with TRBJ2-2; 7 bases are shared with TRBD2. This CDR3 has 16 amino acids. Germline V lookup: CDR1 SGHRS, CDR2 YFSETQ. Trimming at V came to 4 bases and at J to 0 bases, leaving 6 bases not matched to a gene. In DNA form, the CDR3 reads TGCGCCAGCAGCGGCGCGGGGGTTTCGAACACCGGGGAGCTGTTTTTT. As protein: CASSGAGVSNTGELFF.

Here the CDR3 reads CASSPSPTSRASGELFF. The CDR3, as DNA: TGTGCCAGCAGCCCGTCTCCGACTAGCAGGGCCAGCGGGGAGCTGTTTTTT. The J gene is TRBJ2-2, the V gene TRBV5-4; TRBD2 matches at 7 bases. Germline CDR1 reads SGHNT; CDR2 reads YYREEE (reference sequence). With V trimmed by 4 bases and J by 7 bases, 16 bases remained unmatched. The CDR3 is 17 residues long.

The chain links TRBV7-3 to TRBJ1-5; weak D call: TRBD1 (5 bases). V gave up 3 bases and J gave up 5 bases, with 8 bases separating them. CDR3 size: 13 residues. Per germline, CDR1 SGHTA and CDR2 FQGTGA. The CDR3: CASSFDRYQPQHF. The DNA for the CDR3 is TGTGCCAGCAGCTTCGACAGATATCAGCCCCAGCATTTT.